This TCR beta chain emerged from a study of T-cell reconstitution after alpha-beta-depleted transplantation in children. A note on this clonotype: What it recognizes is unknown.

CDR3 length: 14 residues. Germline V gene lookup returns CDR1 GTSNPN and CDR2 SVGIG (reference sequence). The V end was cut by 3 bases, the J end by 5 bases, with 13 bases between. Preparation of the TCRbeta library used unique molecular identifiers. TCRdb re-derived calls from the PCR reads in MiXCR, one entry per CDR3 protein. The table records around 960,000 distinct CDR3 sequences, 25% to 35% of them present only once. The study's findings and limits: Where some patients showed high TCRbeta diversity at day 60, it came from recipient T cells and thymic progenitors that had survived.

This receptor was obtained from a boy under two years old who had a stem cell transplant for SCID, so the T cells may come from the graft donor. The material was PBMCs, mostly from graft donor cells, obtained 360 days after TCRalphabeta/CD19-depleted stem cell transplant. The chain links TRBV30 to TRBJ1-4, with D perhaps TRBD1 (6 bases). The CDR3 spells CAWSRGGENEKLFF. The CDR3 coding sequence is TGTGCCTGGAGCAGGGGTGGAGAAAATGAAAAACTGTTTTTT.